Following are 16 T cell receptor beta chains from one sample sequenced in a study of cytomegalovirus exposure and HLA in healthy donors. Assay: immunoSEQ multiplex PCR; the TCRdb copy retains only in-frame clones and omits some. The data show 250,000 to 400,000 clones, approximately 85% seen once. What was sequenced was PBMCs. Receptors originate from a young man in good health and CMV-seronegative.

The chain recombines TRBV25-1 with TRBJ2-7, with 10 nucleotides matching TRBD2. Germline V CDR1 and CDR2: MGHDK, SYGVNS. The length of the CDR3 is 17 residues. V shed 0 bases, J shed 5 bases, and the junction held 10 bases outside the gene matches. The DNA for the CDR3 is TGTGCCAGCAGTGAATATCGGTCCAGCGGGGGGGCAGACGAGCAGTACTTC. Amino acids: CASSEYRSSGGADEQYF.

The V call is TRBV4-1, the J call TRBJ2-3; 8 bases map to TRBD2. The V segment lost 4 bases and the J segment 0 bases; nucleotides outside the gene matches: 3. The germline V gene encodes CDR1 MGHRA and CDR2 YSYEKL. The CDR3 length is 15 residues. The CDR3 spells CASSRSGVSTDTQYF. The CDR3 DNA reads as TGCGCCAGCAGCCGTAGCGGGGTCAGCACAGATACGCAGTATTTT.

The chain joins TRBV5-4 to TRBJ2-4; 9 positions agree with TRBD1. The CDR3 totals 15 residues. V was pared by 4 bases and J by 8 bases, with 10 bases of the junction left unmatched. The germline gives CDR1 SGHNT, CDR2 YYREEE (reference sequence). CDR3 region: CASSAPGTGLDIQYF. DNA for the CDR3: TGTGCCAGCAGCGCCCCCGGGACAGGGTTGGACATTCAGTACTTC.

The CDR3 DNA reads as TGTGCCAGCAGCGTTGGGACAGGACAGGAGACCCAGTACTTC. Encoded protein: CASSVGTGQETQYF. The chain couples TRBV9 to TRBJ2-5; 8 bases fit TRBD1. The V segment lost 2 bases and the J segment 5 bases; nucleotides outside the gene matches: 5. The CDR3 runs to 14 residues. CDR1 and CDR2 (germline): SGDLS, YYNGEE.

The gene calls are TRBV28 and TRBJ2-6, with a tentative D call TRBD2 (5 bases). Germline assignment: CDR1 MDHEN and CDR2 SYDVKM. V lost 5 bases, J lost 0 bases, and 8 bases lay in between. The CDR3 sequence is 15 residues long. In DNA, the CDR3 is TGTGCCAGCAGTATAGGGAGCTCTGGGGCCAACGTCCTGACTTTC. Translation: CASSIGSSGANVLTF.

CDR3 residues: CASSLGQGYQPQHF. CDR3 in DNA: TGCGCCAGCAGCCTGGGACAGGGGTATCAGCCCCAGCATTTT. The chain joins TRBV4-1 to TRBJ1-5; TRBD1 matches at 10 bases. The ends lost 4 bases at V and 5 bases at J; junction bases unmatched: 2. The CDR3 covers 14 residues. Per germline, CDR1 MGHRA and CDR2 YSYEKL.

The chain employs TRBV11-2 and TRBJ1-2; 7 nucleotides agree with TRBD1. The trim removed 3 bases at V and 5 bases at J, leaving 3 bases unmatched. This CDR3 spans 13 amino acids. The germline V gene has CDR1 SGHAT and CDR2 FQNNGV. CDR3 sequence reads: CASSLGTAYGYTF. The DNA of the CDR3 is TGTGCCAGCAGCTTGGGGACAGCTTATGGCTACACCTTC.

This chain uses TRBV6-5 with TRBJ1-2, with 7 bases that match TRBD1. The CDR3 has 14 amino acids. The V gene end was trimmed by 5 bases and the J gene end by 8 bases; junction bases not matched to a gene: 11. From germline, CDR1 is MNHEY and CDR2 SVGAGI. In DNA, the CDR3 is TGTGCCAGCAGTCCAGTTTCAGGGGGTCTAGGCTACACCTTC. It encodes CASSPVSGGLGYTF.

This clone was detected ten times or more. The gene calls are TRBV6-1 and TRBJ1-6; 10 bases align to TRBD1. This CDR3 has 15 residues. Germline V CDR1 and CDR2: MNHNS, SASEGT. Losses at the gene ends were 8 bases for V and 9 bases for J; bases not matched to a gene: 10. The CDR3 DNA is TGTGCCAGCCTACGAGGGGACAGGGGAGTTTCACCCCTCCACTTT. This translates into CASLRGDRGVSPLHF.

V and J are TRBV4-1 and TRBJ2-2; D might be TRBD2 (5 bases). Trimming took 0 bases from V and 1 from J, leaving 12 bases between them. The germline V gene encodes CDR1 MGHRA and CDR2 YSYEKL. The CDR3 loop spans 17 amino acids. CDR3 bases: TGCGCCAGCAGCCAAGAAGTATCCGGGATGAACACCGGGGAGCTGTTTTTT. Amino acids: CASSQEVSGMNTGELFF.

The chain recombines TRBV5-6 with TRBJ1-1; 10 bases are a match to TRBD1. Looked up from germline, CDR1 is SGHDT and CDR2 is YYEEEE. The CDR3 loop spans 15 amino acids. V was clipped by 3 bases and J by 8 bases; unmatched bases: 10. The CDR3 loop is CASSSRDRGRVEAFF. The CDR3 DNA follows: TGTGCCAGCAGCTCCCGGGACAGGGGTCGGGTCGAAGCTTTCTTT.

On this clone itself: Other DNA sequences in the same sample also yield this CDR3. The J gene is TRBJ2-2, the V gene TRBV6-5; tentative D call: TRBD2 (5 bases). The V and J ends lost 0 bases and 5 bases respectively, with 7 bases between them. Germline assignment: CDR1 MNHEY and CDR2 SVGAGI. There are 14 residues in the CDR3. The CDR3 DNA reads TGTGCCAGCAGTTACTCACGGGGAACCGGGGAGCTGTTTTTT. Translated: CASSYSRGTGELFF.

The chain has TRBV19 and TRBJ1-1, with no clear D. This CDR3 spans 11 amino acids. The germline V gene has CDR1 LNHDA and CDR2 SQIVND (reference sequence). Trimming took 6 bases from V and 4 from J, leaving 6 bases between them. CDR3 sequence (DNA): TGTGCCAGTAGAACAGTCACTGAAGCTTTCTTT. Its protein product is CASRTVTEAFF.

V usage is TRBV29-1 and J usage is TRBJ2-5; D uncertain. V was shortened by 4 bases and J by 5 bases, with 17 bases between the two germline ends. Per the germline V gene, CDR1 is SQVTM and CDR2 is ANQGSEA. This CDR3 contains 14 residues. The CDR3 sequence: CSVAAAVNWETQYF. Here the CDR3 DNA reads TGCAGCGTTGCTGCGGCCGTAAATTGGGAGACCCAGTACTTC. Complete variable domain (other parts from reference TRBV29-1 and TRBJ2-5): SAVISQKPSRDICQRGTSLTIQCQVDSQVTMMFWYRQQPGQSLTLIATANQGSEATYESGFVIDKFPISRPNLTFSTLTVSNMSPEDSSIYLCSVAAAVNWETQYFGPGTRLLVL.

The chain joins TRBV7-9 to TRBJ2-1; perhaps TRBD2 as D (5 bases). This CDR3 has 13 amino acids. V was trimmed by 0 bases and J by 9 bases, leaving 9 bases between them. Germline CDR1 is SEHNR and CDR2 is FQNEAQ (reference sequence). The CDR3 reads CASSLALEAEQFF. The CDR3 DNA follows: TGTGCCAGCAGCTTAGCACTGGAGGCTGAGCAGTTCTTC.

V and J are TRBV19 and TRBJ1-1; the match to TRBD1 covers 11 bases. After removal of 7 bases from V and 4 bases from J, the junction contained 14 bases not matched to a gene. Germline CDR1 and CDR2: LNHDA and SQIVND (reference sequence). The CDR3 extends over 17 amino acids. As DNA, the CDR3 is TGTGCCAGTACAACATTGGACAGGGGGCCCTTGGGCACTGAAGCTTTCTTT. This sequence encodes CASTTLDRGPLGTEAFF.